This T cell receptor beta chain was captured in a study of blood T cell repertoires in COVID-19. For the study at large: Acute and convalescent COVID-19 specimens originated in the United States, Italy and Spain.

Germline V gives CDR1 SQVTM, CDR2 ANQGSEA. V lost 5 bases and J lost 2, with 15 bases in between. The CDR3 spans 15 residues. Here immunoSEQ multiplex PCR was the method, and the copy in TCRdb shows in-frame clones only, minus some. This sample has 71,000 or so clones, with over 75% found just once. This sequence originates from a man aged 50-60 years with acute or convalescent COVID-19. This chain joins TRBV29-1 and TRBJ2-2, with a possible D match to TRBD1 (5 bases). Sequencing was carried out using peripheral blood. CDR3: CSVWGGHLNTGELFF. The CDR3 DNA sequence: TGCAGCGTTTGGGGCGGACACTTAAACACCGGGGAGCTGTTTTTT.